This is a list of T cell receptor beta chains from one sample in a study of blood T cell repertoires in COVID-19. Sequencing used immunoSEQ multiplex PCR; TCRdb keeps in-frame clones, though not all of them. The sample records approximately 490,000 clones, 75% to 90% being singletons. The specimen was PBMCs or T cells enriched from blood (not recorded which). The source of these receptors is a woman aged 55-70 years who had recovered from COVID-19. Both conserved end residues are part of each CDR3. A D gene is named only where the DNA matches it firmly. Not every row has a clone size; where given, it reads once, few, many or a size class.

TRBD1 | TRBJ2-7 | TRBV7-6 | NA | TGTGCCAGCAGCTTATGGGGGACAGTCTCCTACGAGCAGTACTTC | CASSLWGTVSYEQYF
NA | TRBJ2-3 | TRBV27 | NA | TGTGCCAGCAGTTTTCTCGTCACAGATACGCAGTATTTT | CASSFLVTDTQYF
NA | TRBJ2-1 | TRBV19 | NA | TGTGCCAGTAGAGTTATGGTAGCGGCCAATGAGCAGTTCTTC | CASRVMVAANEQFF
TRBD1 | TRBJ1-2 | TRBV5-1 | NA | TGCGCCAGCAGCTTGGCCACCGCCTTTCTGACAGGGGGCCAAGGGAATGGCTACACCTTC | CASSLATAFLTGGQGNGYTF
NA | TRBJ1-2 | TRBV24-1 | NA | TGTGCCACCAGCGGAAGCAGCCGGACAGCTAACTATGGCTACACCTTC | CATSGSSRTANYGYTF
NA | TRBJ2-2 | TRBV5-1 | NA | TGCGCCAGCAGCTTGAGCGCTAACACCGGGGAGCTGTTTTTT | CASSLSANTGELFF
TRBD2 | TRBJ2-3 | TRBV13 | once | TGTGCCAGCAGCTTTAGCGGGGGGGCCGGTGATACGCAGTATTTT | CASSFSGGAGDTQYF
TRBD1 | TRBJ2-5 | TRBV5-1 | NA | TGCGCCAGCAGCCCGGGGGACAGGGACCATCAGTACTTC | CASSPGDRDHQYF
NA | TRBJ1-2 | TRBV19 | NA | TGTGCCAGTAGTATATCAAGGTTGGAGGGCTACACCTTC | CASSISRLEGYTF
NA | TRBJ1-2 | TRBV30 | NA | TGTGCCTGGAGTCGGGTAAACTATGGCTACACCTTC | CAWSRVNYGYTF
TRBD1 | TRBJ1-5 | TRBV5-1 | NA | TGCGCCAGCAGCCCCACAGGGGAAGGTCAGCCCCAGCATTTT | CASSPTGEGQPQHF
NA | TRBJ1-2 | TRBV3-1/TRBV3-2 | NA | TGTGCCAGCAGCCAAGATCGGGCGGGACGTAGGGGAGGGGGCTACACCTTC | CASSQDRAGRRGGGYTF
NA | TRBJ1-6 | TRBV6-1 | NA | TGTGCCAGCAGTGAAACGACAGGTGGGGATTCACCCCTCCACTTT | CASSETTGGDSPLHF
TRBD2 | TRBJ2-1 | TRBV3-1/TRBV3-2 | once | TGTGCCAGCAGCCCCCGACTAGCGGGGGTCTATGAGCAGTTCTTC | CASSPRLAGVYEQFF
NA | TRBJ1-1 | TRBV3-1/TRBV3-2 | NA | TGTGCCAGCAGCCAGGAGGCCAGTGAAGCTTTCTTT | CASSQEASEAFF
NA | TRBJ2-1 | TRBV5-5 | NA | TGTGCCAGCAGCTTCCGGGATTCAGTATTCAATGAGCAGTTCTTC | CASSFRDSVFNEQFF
NA | TRBJ1-1 | TRBV13 | NA | TGTGCCAGCAGCTTATCGACCGGTCCCTCCAGGGCTTTCTTT | CASSLSTGPSRAFF
TRBD1 | TRBJ1-6 | TRBV2 | many | TGTGCCAGCAGTGCGGCCAGGGGGCGGTCACCCCTCCACTTT | CASSAARGRSPLHF
TRBD1 | TRBJ1-4 | TRBV5-1 | NA | TGCGCCAGCAGCCAACACGCCACAGGGGAGGAAAAACTGTTTTTT | CASSQHATGEEKLFF
TRBD2 | TRBJ2-6 | TRBV7-2 | NA | TGTGCCAGCAGCTTAGAAGCGGGGACGGGGGCCAACGTCCTGACTTTC | CASSLEAGTGANVLTF
NA | TRBJ1-2 | TRBV10-3 | NA | TGTGCCATCAGTGAGTCGGCCAACTATGGCTACACCTTC | CAISESANYGYTF
TRBD1 | TRBJ1-2 | TRBV25-1 | NA | TGTGCCACCGGAACTGGGCCGGGACAGGGATCCAGCACCTTC | CATGTGPGQGSSTF
TRBD1 | TRBJ2-1 | TRBV27 | NA | TGTGCCAGCAGCCCACCGGGACAGGGGCTACGGCAGTTCTTC | CASSPPGQGLRQFF
TRBD1 | TRBJ1-2 | TRBV7-2 | NA | TGTGCCAGCAGCATCGGACAGGGCTATGGCTACACCTTC | CASSIGQGYGYTF
NA | TRBJ1-2 | TRBV7-9 | NA | TGTGCCAGCAGCTTAGGGGCAGGGCAACATGGCTACACCTTC | CASSLGAGQHGYTF
NA | TRBJ1-5 | TRBV11-2 | NA | TGTGCCAGCAGCTTATTTATTGATCAGCCCCAGCATTTT | CASSLFIDQPQHF
NA | TRBJ1-5 | TRBV9 | many | TGTGCCAGCAGCGTAGAGGGGTTCGGCAATCAGCCCCAGCATTTT | CASSVEGFGNQPQHF
TRBD1 | TRBJ1-3 | TRBV3-1/TRBV3-2 | NA | TGTGCCAGCAGCCTAGACAGGGCTTCTGGAAACACCATATATTTT | CASSLDRASGNTIYF
NA | TRBJ1-6 | TRBV2 | NA | TGTGCCAGCAGTCCCCGCTTCGACGGGGGGCCCTATAATTCACCCCTCCACTTT | CASSPRFDGGPYNSPLHF
NA | TRBJ1-5 | TRBV5-1 | few | TGCGCCAGCAGCTTGGATGGTGAGAGCAATCAGCCCCAGCATTTT | CASSLDGESNQPQHF
NA | TRBJ1-1 | TRBV2 | NA | TGTGCCAGCCGCCGAGACAGTCCTGAAGCTTTCTTT | CASRRDSPEAFF
NA | TRBJ1-5 | TRBV2 | NA | TGTGCCAGCAGTGAACCGGTAACGGGCAATCAGCCCCAGCATTTT | CASSEPVTGNQPQHF
TRBD1 | TRBJ2-1 | TRBV11-3 | few | TGTGCCAGCAGCTTAGATGGACAGGGGGAGGGTACCTACAATGAGCAGTTCTTC | CASSLDGQGEGTYNEQFF
NA | TRBJ2-1 | TRBV11-2 | NA | TGTGCCAGCAGCTTAGTGCGGGGGCCTTACAATGAGCAGTTCTTC | CASSLVRGPYNEQFF
TRBD1 | TRBJ2-2 | TRBV10-3 | NA | TGTGCCATCAGTCCGGGACAGGGGTTCGGGGAGCTGTTTTTT | CAISPGQGFGELFF
TRBD1 | TRBJ2-6 | TRBV18 | few | TGTGCCAGCTCATGGACAGGGCGGGCTGGGGCCAACGTCCTGACTTTC | CASSWTGRAGANVLTF
TRBD1 | TRBJ1-4 | TRBV5-6 | NA | TGTGCCAGCACCATGGACAGGCGCAATGAAAAACTGTTTTTT | CASTMDRRNEKLFF
TRBD1 | TRBJ1-6 | TRBV9 | NA | TGTGCCAGCAGCCCTTCCGGGACAGGGGGGTATAATTCACCCCTCCACTTT | CASSPSGTGGYNSPLHF
NA | TRBJ1-4 | TRBV3-1/TRBV3-2 | NA | TGTGCCAGTAGCCCCTTTACTCAGGCAGGTGGTGAAAAACTGTTTTTT | CASSPFTQAGGEKLFF
NA | TRBJ2-1 | TRBV13 | NA | TGTGCCAGCAGTCAGGACAGACCCAACAATGAGCAGTTCTTC | CASSQDRPNNEQFF